Each of the 5 T cell receptor beta chains below was sequenced from the same sample in a study of blood T cell repertoires in COVID-19. Assay used: immunoSEQ multiplex PCR; TCRdb lists only in-frame clones, some missing. The sample includes about 250,000 clones, around 88% seen only once; the top ten take approximately 5%. The specimen sequenced was peripheral blood. The receptor source for this set is an elderly woman with COVID-19, enrolled during active disease.

This clone came up once. The chain links TRBV6-5 to TRBJ1-1, with D uncertain. The V end was cut by 10 bases, the J end by 1 base, with 19 bases between. CDR3 size: 15 residues. Germline lookup yields CDR1 MNHEY and CDR2 SVGAGI. As DNA, the CDR3 is TGTGCCACCGAGGGAGGGAGGAGAGGGAACACTGAAGCTTTCTTT. Residues: CATEGGRRGNTEAFF.

The chain uses TRBV21-1 and TRBJ1-1; TRBD1, the table's D call, lacks a check against the DNA. TRBV21-1 is labeled a pseudogene. The CDR3 is 17 residues long. CDR3 protein: CASGGQGAHKLNTEAFF. CDR3 bases: TGTGCCAGCGGGGGACAGGGGGCTCATAAACTTAACACTGAAGCTTTCTTT.

The chain joins TRBV18 to TRBJ1-1; TRBD1 matches at 7 bases. Germline V gene data show CDR1 as KGHSH and CDR2 as LQKENI. After removal of 3 bases from V and 12 bases from J, the junction contained 13 bases not matched to a gene. There are 14 residues in the CDR3. This CDR3 is CASSPQGGEQPPFF. The CDR3 nucleotides are TGTGCCAGCTCACCCCAGGGGGGCGAACAACCTCCTTTCTTT.

The chain recombines TRBV19 with TRBJ2-1; maybe TRBD2 (6 bases). Germline V gives CDR1 LNHDA, CDR2 SQIVND (reference sequence). The CDR3 length is 15 residues. Trimming pared 7 bases from V and 4 bases from J, leaving 17 bases between. The CDR3 reads CASIPPPAGYNEQFF. The CDR3 DNA reads as TGTGCCAGTATCCCCCCGCCCGCGGGGTACAATGAGCAGTTCTTC.

This clone was seen just once. The chain employs TRBV28 and TRBJ1-5; 7 bases are shared with TRBD1. The junction had 12 bases not matched to a gene; V was cut back by 5 bases and J by 11 bases. The germline gives CDR1 MDHEN, CDR2 SYDVKM. This CDR3 contains 14 residues. The DNA of the CDR3 is TGTGCCAGCAGTCCACCGCCCCGACAGGGTTCCCAGCATTTT. Translated, it gives CASSPPPRQGSQHF.